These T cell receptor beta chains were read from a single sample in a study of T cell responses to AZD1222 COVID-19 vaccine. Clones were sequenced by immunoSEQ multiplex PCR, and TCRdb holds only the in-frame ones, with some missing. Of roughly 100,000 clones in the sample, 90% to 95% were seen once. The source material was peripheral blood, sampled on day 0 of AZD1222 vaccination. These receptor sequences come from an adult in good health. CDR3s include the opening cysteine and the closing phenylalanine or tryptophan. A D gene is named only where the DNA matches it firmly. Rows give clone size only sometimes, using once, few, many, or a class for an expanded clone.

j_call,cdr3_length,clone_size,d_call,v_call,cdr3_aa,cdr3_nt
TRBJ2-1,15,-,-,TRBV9,CASSRPGLEAHEQFF,TGTGCCAGCAGCCGGCCGGGACTGGAGGCTCATGAGCAGTTCTTC
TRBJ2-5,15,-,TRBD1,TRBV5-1,CASSYGTGPPQTQYF,TGCGCCAGCAGCTACGGGACAGGCCCCCCGCAGACCCAGTACTTC
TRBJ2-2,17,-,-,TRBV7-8,CASSLVFGGTNTGELFF,TGTGCCAGCAGCTTAGTTTTCGGGGGTACGAACACCGGGGAGCTGTTTTTT
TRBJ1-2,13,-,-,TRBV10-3,CAISEDSSHGYTF,TGTGCCATCAGTGAAGACAGTTCGCATGGCTACACCTTC
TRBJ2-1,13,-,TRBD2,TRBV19,CASKRERYNEQFF,TGTGCCAGTAAGCGGGAGAGGTACAATGAGCAGTTCTTC
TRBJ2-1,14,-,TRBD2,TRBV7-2,CASSLGTSGNEQFF,TGTGCCAGCAGCTTAGGGACTAGCGGAAATGAGCAGTTCTTC
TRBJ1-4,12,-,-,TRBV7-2,CASSLIGEKLFF,TGTGCCAGCAGCTTAATCGGAGAAAAACTGTTTTTT
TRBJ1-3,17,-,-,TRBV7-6,CASSLEGGGFSGNTIYF,TGTGCCAGCAGCTTAGAAGGAGGGGGGTTCTCTGGAAACACCATATATTTT
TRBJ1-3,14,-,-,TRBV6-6,CASSYDTSGNTIYF,TGTGCCAGCAGTTACGACACCTCTGGAAACACCATATATTTT
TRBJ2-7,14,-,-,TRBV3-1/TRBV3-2,CASSQAQRSDEQYF,TGTGCCAGCAGCCAAGCTCAGAGGTCCGACGAGCAGTACTTC
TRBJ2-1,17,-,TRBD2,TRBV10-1,CASSDLTTSGSLNEQFF,TGCGCCAGCAGTGATCTAACGACTAGCGGGAGTCTGAATGAGCAGTTCTTC
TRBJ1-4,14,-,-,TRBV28,CASSPFTTNEKLFF,TGTGCCAGCAGCCCCTTTACAACTAATGAAAAACTGTTTTTT
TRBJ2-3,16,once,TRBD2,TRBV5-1,CASISGTSHGADTQYF,TGCGCCAGCATTAGCGGGACCAGTCACGGAGCAGATACGCAGTATTTT
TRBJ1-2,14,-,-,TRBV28,CASGVLDRSYGYTF,TGTGCCAGCGGCGTGTTAGACAGATCCTATGGCTACACCTTC
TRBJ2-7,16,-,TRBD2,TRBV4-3,CASSQNAGLAGGEQYF,TGCGCCAGCAGCCAGAACGCGGGACTAGCGGGCGGTGAGCAGTACTTC
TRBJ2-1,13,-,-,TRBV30,CAWNGAGGNEQFF,TGTGCCTGGAATGGGGCAGGCGGGAATGAGCAGTTCTTC
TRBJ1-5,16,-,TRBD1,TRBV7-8,CASSSIPTGGNQPQHF,TGTGCCAGCAGCTCTATCCCGACAGGGGGCAATCAGCCCCAGCATTTT
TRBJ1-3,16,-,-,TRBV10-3,CAISDGGPQNGNTIYF,TGTGCCATCAGTGACGGGGGGCCACAGAACGGAAACACCATATATTTT
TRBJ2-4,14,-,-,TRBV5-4,CASSLDESKNIQYF,TGTGCCAGCAGCTTGGACGAGTCCAAAAACATTCAGTACTTC
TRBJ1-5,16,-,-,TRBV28,CASSLFLNRGNQPQHF,TGTGCCAGCAGTTTATTTTTGAATCGGGGCAATCAGCCCCAGCATTTT
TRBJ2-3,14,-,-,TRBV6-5,CASTTPGEGRTQYF,TGTGCCAGCACCACCCCGGGAGAGGGGAGGACGCAGTATTTT
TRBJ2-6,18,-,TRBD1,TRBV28,CASSPAGQGISGANVLTF,TGTGCCAGCAGTCCGGCAGGACAGGGGATCTCTGGGGCCAACGTCCTGACTTTC
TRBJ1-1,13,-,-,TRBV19,CASSRGGTTEAFF,TGTGCCAGTAGTCGGGGGGGTACCACTGAAGCTTTCTTT
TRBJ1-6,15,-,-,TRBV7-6,CASSSVWGRNSPLHF,TGTGCCAGCAGCTCGGTATGGGGTAGAAATTCACCCCTCCACTTT